The 25 T cell receptor beta chains in this list originate from one sample, sequenced in a study of T cell clonality in common variable immunodeficiency. Here immunoSEQ multiplex PCR was the method, and the copy in TCRdb shows in-frame clones only, minus some. The sample presents fewer than 13,000 clones, none singletons. Which antigens these TCRs recognize remains unknown. Findings of the study overall: In common variable immunodeficiency, TCR beta chains reportedly carried fewer deletions and N-nucleotide insertions.

The sequenced material came from peripheral blood mononuclear cells. These receptors were collected from a human donor with common variable immunodeficiency.

This clone was seen more than once but under ten times. The read terminates 3 residues before the CDR3 end, so the remaining end is supplied by the germline J gene. The chain uses TRBV7-2 and TRBJ2-7, with TRBD2 identical over 12 bases. Germline V CDR1 and CDR2: SGHTA, FQGNSA. CDR3 size: 15 residues. V lost 5 bases, J lost 3 bases, and 5 bases stayed unmatched. The CDR3 protein is CASSVGLAGYYEQYF. The CDR3 bases that were read are TGTGCCAGCAGCGTAGGACTAGCGGGGTACTACGAG.

This clone has only a few counts. The CDR3 end lies 3 residues beyond the end of the read and is filled in from the germline J gene. This rearrangement joins TRBV18 to TRBJ2-3; D might be TRBD1 (5 bases). From germline, CDR1 is KGHSH and CDR2 LQKENI. The CDR3 spans 17 residues. The germline V and J ends were trimmed by 2 bases and 4 bases, with 19 bases remaining between them. CDR3 bases read: TGTGCCAGCTCACCAAAAAAAGGGGCGCAGGGCCCAGATACG. Residues: CASSPKKGAQGPDT. The entire CDR3 protein is CASSPKKGAQGPDTQYF.

This clone appeared a few times. The sequenced fragment ends 3 residues before the CDR3 boundary, so the rest is inferred from the germline J gene. V usage is TRBV7-2 and J usage is TRBJ2-1, with 11 bases lining up with TRBD2. This CDR3 has 14 amino acids. Germline trimming cut 5 bases from V and 8 bases from J; bases unmatched to any gene: 5. The V gene's germline CDR1 is SGHTA and CDR2 FQGNSA. CDR3 bases read: TGTGCCAGCAGCAGACTAGCGGGAAAGGATGAG. This codes for CASSRLAGKDE. The whole CDR3 is CASSRLAGKDEQFF.

Comments on this clone: The read terminates 3 residues ahead of where the CDR3 ends, so the germline J gene completes it. The chain couples TRBV19 to TRBJ2-3; 9 bases match TRBD1. This CDR3 has 15 residues. Germline-derived CDR1 and CDR2 are LNHDA and SQIVND (reference sequence). The J segment lost 0 bases and the V segment lost 5 bases, leaving 3 bases of the junction unmatched. CDR3 DNA (partial): TGTGCCAGTAGTTCGGACAGGGGAAGCACAGATACG. It codes for CASSSDRGSTDT. The entire CDR3 is CASSSDRGSTDTQYF.

In its sample, this clone was seen a few times. Read data end 3 residues before the CDR3 end; the end is taken from the germline J gene. The chain is built from TRBV7-2 and TRBJ1-2; D might be TRBD1 (6 bases). Germline V gene lookup returns CDR1 SGHTA and CDR2 FQGNSA. The CDR3 length is 13 residues. Trimming left V 1 base short and J 3 bases short, with 6 bases between. CDR3 DNA, as far as it was read: TGTGCCAGCAGCTTAGACAGGGACTATGGC. Its protein is CASSLDRDYG. The full CDR3 protein is CASSLDRDYGYTF.

About this clone: The CDR3 is cut off 3 residues early in the read; its end comes from the germline J gene. This chain connects TRBV7-9 to TRBJ2-2, with no clear D. Trimming took 2 bases from V and 0 from J, leaving 4 bases between them. There are 14 residues in the CDR3. Per germline, CDR1 SEHNR and CDR2 FQNEAQ (reference sequence). Partial CDR3 DNA: TGTGCCAGCAGCTTATCAACGAACACCGGGGAG. Its protein product is CASSLSTNTGE. The whole CDR3 sequence reads CASSLSTNTGELFF.

This clone turned up a few times. Read data end 3 residues before the CDR3 end; the end is taken from the germline J gene. This sequence joins TRBV19 and TRBJ1-6; the D gene is possibly TRBD1 (5 bases). Trimming took 3 bases from V and 5 from J, leaving 8 bases between them. The CDR3 runs to 14 residues. The V gene's germline CDR1 is LNHDA and CDR2 SQIVND (reference sequence). The sequenced part of the CDR3 DNA is TGTGCCAGTAGTATCCGACAGAATAATTCACCC. It specifies CASSIRQNNSP. From start to end, the CDR3 is CASSIRQNNSPLHF.

This clone was picked up a small number of times. Read coverage stops 3 residues before the CDR3 terminus; the germline J gene supplies the remainder. The rearrangement joins TRBV19 to TRBJ2-7; D is perhaps TRBD2 (6 bases). Trimming took 3 bases from V and 4 from J, leaving 10 bases between them. CDR1 and CDR2 (germline): LNHDA, SQIVND (reference sequence). The CDR3 spans 13 residues. The CDR3 DNA, read in part, is TGTGCCAGTAGTATGGTGCGGGATTACGAG. Translating gives CASSMVRDYE. The whole CDR3 region reads CASSMVRDYEQYF.

Details on this clone: The CDR3 end is not reached by the read, which stops 3 residues before it; the germline J gene fills it in. The gene calls are TRBV7-9 and TRBJ1-1; D not certain. Deletions cut 0 bases from V and 0 bases from J, with 5 bases between. This CDR3 region has 14 residues. CDR1 and CDR2 (germline): SEHNR, FQNEAQ (reference sequence). The sequenced part of the CDR3 DNA is TGTGCCAGCAGCTTAGCGCGGCTGAACACTGAA. Translating it yields CASSLARLNTE. The full CDR3 reads CASSLARLNTEAFF.

This clone appeared a few times. The read is 3 residues too short to cover the CDR3 end, so that end is filled in from the germline J gene. The chain carries TRBV6-1 and TRBJ1-2, with 9 positions matching TRBD1. CDR1 is MNHNS, CDR2 SASEGT, per germline. The trim removed 0 bases at V and 4 bases at J, leaving 0 bases unmatched. The CDR3 covers 14 residues. The CDR3 bases that were read are TGTGCCAGCAGTGAAGCGGACAGGGGCTATGGC. This encodes CASSEADRGYG. The CDR3, in full, reads CASSEADRGYGYTF.

The CDR3 sequence is CASRRQGGYTF. The sequenced CDR3 bases are TGTGCCAGTAGGAGACAGGGTGGC. The V and J genes are TRBV19 and TRBJ1-2, with 7 bases fitting TRBD1. The CDR3 extends 3 residues past the end of the read, so its final part is completed from the germline J gene. Germline V gene sequence: CDR1 LNHDA, CDR2 SQIVND (reference sequence). The V segment lost 6 bases and the J segment 7 bases; nucleotides outside the gene matches: 2. This CDR3 is built from 11 residues.

This clone was seen more than once but under ten times. The read finishes 3 residues shy of the CDR3 end, and the germline J gene is used to complete it. The chain recombines TRBV7-8 with TRBJ1-3, with 10 bases lining up with TRBD1. Germline CDR1 SGHVS, CDR2 FQNEAQ. This CDR3 contains 15 residues. Losses at the gene ends were 3 bases for V and 3 bases for J; bases not matched to a gene: 2. CDR3 sequence: CASSLTGGYGNTIYF. The DNA read from the CDR3 is TGTGCCAGCAGCTTGACAGGGGGCTATGGAAACACC. The full variable domain, rest sourced from reference TRBV7-8 and TRBJ1-3, is GAGVSQSPRYKVAKRGQDVALRCDPISGHVSLFWYQQALGQGPEFLTYFQNEAQLDKSGLPSDRFFAERPEGSVSTLKIQRTQQEDSAVYLCASSLTGGYGNTIYFGEGSWLTVV.

About this clone: Read coverage stops 3 residues before the CDR3 terminus; the germline J gene supplies the remainder. The chain has TRBV18 and TRBJ1-2, with 8 positions matching TRBD1. This CDR3 contains 18 residues. V trimming: 2 bases; J trimming: 0 bases; junction bases outside the gene matches: 11. Germline values: CDR1 KGHSH, CDR2 LQKENI. Incomplete CDR3 DNA: TGTGCCAGCTCACCATTACCCCGGACAGGGCCTACTAACTATGGC. Its translation: CASSPLPRTGPTNYG. The full-length CDR3 reads as CASSPLPRTGPTNYGYTF.

Turning to this clone: The read comes to an end 3 residues before the CDR3 does, leaving the germline J gene to fill in the end. The chain links TRBV30 to TRBJ2-5; D gene unclear. V lost 3 bases, J lost 4 bases, and 6 bases lay in between. The CDR3 is 11 amino acids. Germline values: CDR1 GTSNPN, CDR2 SVGIG (reference sequence). The CDR3 here is CAWRSRETQYF. The CDR3 DNA, read in part, is TGTGCCTGGAGGTCGCGAGAGACC.

The table lists this clone with a few counts. The read ends 3 residues shy of where the CDR3 ends; the end is completed using the germline J gene. V is TRBV7-9 and J is TRBJ2-1; D is uncertain. This CDR3 contains 14 residues. Germline V gene sequence: CDR1 SEHNR, CDR2 FQNEAQ (reference sequence). Trimming took off 6 bases at V and 0 bases at J, with 9 bases between the two ends. The CDR3: CASRGENSYNEQFF. Incomplete CDR3 DNA: TGTGCCAGCAGGGGCGAAAACTCCTACAATGAG.

This clone appeared many times. The sequenced fragment ends 3 residues before the CDR3 boundary, so the rest is inferred from the germline J gene. The rearrangement joins TRBV5-1 to TRBJ2-7; 7 bases are shared with TRBD2. This CDR3 spans 17 amino acids. With 3 bases clipped from V and 6 bases from J, the junction kept 18 bases outside the gene matches. The germline CDR1 and CDR2 sequences are SGHRS and YFSETQ. The covered CDR3 bases are TGCGCCAGCAGCTACGGACTAAGTGCTAGCGGAGGGGTCGAG. Its protein is CASSYGLSASGGVE. The entire CDR3 is CASSYGLSASGGVEQYF.

This clone was detected only a few times. The read halts 3 residues ahead of the CDR3 end, with the missing end drawn from the germline J gene. The chain is built from TRBV30 and TRBJ2-7; either TRBD1 or TRBD2 may fit D (5 bases each). The CDR3 has 13 residues. The V gene's germline CDR1 is GTSNPN and CDR2 SVGIG (reference sequence). Trimming pared 4 bases from V and 1 base from J, leaving 11 bases between. The covered CDR3 bases are TGTGCCTGGAACCGAGGGGTTTCCTACGAG. It specifies CAWNRGVSYE. From start to end, the CDR3 is CAWNRGVSYEQYF. Filled out from reference TRBV30 and TRBJ2-7, the complete variable domain reads SQTIHQWPATLVQPVGSPLSLECTVEGTSNPNLYWYRQAAGRGLQLLFYSVGIGQISSEVPQNLSASRPQDRQFILSSKKLLLSDSGFYLCAWNRGVSYEQYFGPGTRLTVT.

Worth noting for this clone: The read stops 3 residues short of the end of the CDR3; the missing end is completed from the germline J gene. The chain links TRBV2 to TRBJ2-7; TRBD1 might be the D (5 bases). CDR1 SNHLY and CDR2 FYNNEI come from the germline V gene. V gave up 10 bases and J gave up 2 bases, with 12 bases separating them. The CDR3 loop spans 12 amino acids. CDR3 DNA, as far as it was read: TGTGCCACAGGGTCGGAAACCTACGAG. It encodes CATGSETYE. From start to end, the CDR3 is CATGSETYEQYF.

This clone was detected only a few times. Coverage ceases 3 residues before the CDR3 finishes, and the germline J gene fills in the end. The chain carries TRBV18 and TRBJ2-3; a weak D match, TRBD1 (5 bases). Germline CDR1 is KGHSH and CDR2 is LQKENI. V lost 3 bases, J lost 2 bases, and 12 bases lay in between. The CDR3 loop spans 15 amino acids. CDR3 amino acids: CASSPAGLPTDTQYF. The DNA read from the CDR3 is TGTGCCAGCTCACCCGCAGGGCTACCCACAGATACG.

This clone was counted between two and nine times. The read stops 3 residues short of the end of the CDR3; the missing end is completed from the germline J gene. The chain uses TRBV7-9 and TRBJ2-1, with 10 bases fitting TRBD2. V gave up 5 bases and J gave up 7 bases; unmatched junction bases: 8. Looked up from germline, CDR1 is SEHNR and CDR2 is FQNEAQ (reference sequence). The CDR3 sequence is 15 residues long. CDR3 region: CASSPASGSGNEQFF. The DNA read from the CDR3 is TGTGCCAGCAGCCCGGCTAGCGGGAGTGGAAATGAG.

In the case of this clone: The missing CDR3 end, 3 residues past where the read stops, is filled in from the germline J gene. V gene TRBV20-1 combines with J gene TRBJ1-5; the D gene is possibly TRBD1 (6 bases). The V gene's germline CDR1 is DFQATT and CDR2 SNEGSKA (reference sequence). V lost 5 bases and J 6 bases, leaving 17 bases between the germline ends. This CDR3 comprises 14 residues. Partial CDR3 DNA: TGCAGTGCTGGGGGGGCCGGTACTAGTCAGCCC. It codes for CSAGGAGTSQP. The entire CDR3 sequence reads CSAGGAGTSQPQHF.

This clone has just a few counts. From the germline J gene comes the end of the CDR3, since the read stops 3 residues before it. The chain couples TRBV19 to TRBJ2-2, with TRBD2 as a possible D gene (5 bases). With 4 bases removed from V and 6 bases from J, the gap between germline ends came to 12 bases. Germline V gene sequence: CDR1 LNHDA, CDR2 SQIVND (reference sequence). This CDR3 contains 14 residues. The CDR3 reads CASSNRGEAGELFF. CDR3 bases read: TGTGCCAGTAGTAACCGGGGAGAGGCCGGGGAG.

In its sample, this clone is medium-sized. Sequencing ends 3 residues short of the CDR3 end; the germline J gene provides the rest. The gene calls are TRBV5-1 and TRBJ2-1, with 7 nucleotides matching TRBD1. V lost 7 bases, J lost 6 bases, and 7 bases stayed unmatched. The CDR3 extends over 13 amino acids. The germline CDR1 and CDR2 sequences are SGHRS and YFSETQ. CDR3 bases read: TGCGCCAGCCAATCACAGGGGAGCAATGAG. Protein sequence: CASQSQGSNE. The complete CDR3 sequence is CASQSQGSNEQFF. The full variable domain, completed using reference TRBV5-1 and TRBJ2-1, is KAGVTQTPRYLIKTRGQQVTLSCSPISGHRSVSWYQQTPGQGLQFLFEYFSETQRNKGNFPGRFSGRQFSNSRSEMNVSTLELGDSALYLCASQSQGSNEQFFGPGTRLTVL.

This clone was observed a few times. Read data end 3 residues before the CDR3 end; the end is taken from the germline J gene. This chain uses TRBV11-1 with TRBJ2-7; no definite D call. The CDR3 is 11 amino acids. Trimming took 4 bases from V and 5 from J, leaving 6 bases between them. Germline values: CDR1 SGHAT, CDR2 FQDESV (reference sequence). Incomplete CDR3 DNA: TGTGCCAGCAGCTCGTTTCACGAG. Residues: CASSSFHE. The entire CDR3 sequence reads CASSSFHEQYF.

This clone was seen a few times. The sequence runs out 3 residues before the end of the CDR3; the remainder is reconstructed from the germline J gene. The genes are TRBV7-8 and TRBJ2-5; a weak D match, TRBD1 (6 bases). Germline loops: CDR1 SGHVS, CDR2 FQNEAQ. The CDR3 runs 13 residues. V lost 8 bases and J 4 bases, leaving 14 bases between the germline ends. CDR3: CASGRGHRETQYF. CDR3 bases read: TGTGCCAGCGGACGGGGACACCGAGAGACC.